This T cell receptor (beta chain) was sequenced in a study of cytomegalovirus exposure and HLA in healthy donors. General observations from the study: Later analysis demonstrated an association between a missense DCLRE1C variant and TCR beta V- and J-gene trimming.

Trimming pared 3 bases from V and 1 base from J, leaving 12 bases between. From germline, CDR1 is SGHAT and CDR2 FQDESV (reference sequence). The CDR3 runs to 15 residues. For this clone: As yet, its antigen is unknown.

Primers for the PCR totalled 60 Vbeta and 13 Jbeta. Here immunoSEQ multiplex PCR was the method, and the copy in TCRdb shows in-frame clones only, minus some. The data hold approximately 110,000 clones, with roughly two thirds observed a single time. The TCR was taken from a man under 40 in good health and CMV-seronegative. V is TRBV11-1 and J is TRBJ2-5; a weak D match, TRBD1 (6 bases). Sequenced input: PBMCs. The CDR3 reads CASSFGDTLQETQYF. The CDR3 coding sequence is TGTGCCAGCAGCTTCGGGGACACTCTCCAAGAGACCCAGTACTTC.